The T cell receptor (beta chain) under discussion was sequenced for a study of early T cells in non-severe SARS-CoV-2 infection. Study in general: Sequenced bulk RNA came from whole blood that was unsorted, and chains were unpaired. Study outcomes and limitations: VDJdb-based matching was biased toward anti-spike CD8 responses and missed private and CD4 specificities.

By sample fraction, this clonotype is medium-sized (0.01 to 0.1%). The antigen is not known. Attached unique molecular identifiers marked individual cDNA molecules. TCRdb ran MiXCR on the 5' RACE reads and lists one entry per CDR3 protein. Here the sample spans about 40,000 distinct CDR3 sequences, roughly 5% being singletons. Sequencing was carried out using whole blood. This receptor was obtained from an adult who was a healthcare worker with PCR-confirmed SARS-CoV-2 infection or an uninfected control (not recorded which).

The CDR3 loop is CSVEWLRDSQETQYF. In nucleotides, the CDR3 is TGCAGCGTTGAATGGCTCAGGGACTCTCAAGAGACCCAGTACTTC. The genes are TRBV29-1 and TRBJ2-5; perhaps TRBD2 as D (6 bases). V was clipped by 2 bases and J by 2 bases, with 15 bases between them. The CDR3 extends over 15 amino acids. Germline CDR1 is SQVTM and CDR2 is ANQGSEA.